The present T cell receptor beta chain was sequenced within a study of shared clonotypes between healthy human individuals. Profiled with immunoSEQ multiplex PCR; TCRdb holds only in-frame clones, not every one. The data show about 480,000 clones, approximately 79% seen once. Trimming took off 1 base at V and 2 bases at J, with 8 bases between the two ends. From germline, CDR1 is GTSNPN and CDR2 SVGIG (reference sequence). The CDR3 has 13 residues. Sequenced material: PBMCs. The source is a woman in her thirties or forties in good health. Some clones in this sample may be carry-over from other donors' samples. The chain recombines TRBV30 with TRBJ2-5; D perhaps matches TRBD1 (6 bases). DNA for the CDR3: TGTGCCTGGAGTGCCGGGACACAAGAGACCCAGTACTTC. This encodes CAWSAGTQETQYF.